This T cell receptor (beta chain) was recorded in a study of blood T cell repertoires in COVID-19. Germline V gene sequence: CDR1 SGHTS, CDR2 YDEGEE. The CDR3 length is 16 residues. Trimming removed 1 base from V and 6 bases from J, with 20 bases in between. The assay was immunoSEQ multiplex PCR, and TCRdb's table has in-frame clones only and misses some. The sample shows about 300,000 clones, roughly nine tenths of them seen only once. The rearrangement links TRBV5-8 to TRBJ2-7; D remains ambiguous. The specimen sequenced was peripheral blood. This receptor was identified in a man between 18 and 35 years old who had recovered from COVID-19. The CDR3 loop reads CASSLTDDPGVGEQYF. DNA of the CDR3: TGTGCCAGCAGCTTGACTGATGACCCAGGTGTGGGCGAGCAGTACTTC.